What follows is one T cell receptor beta chain and its context. V dropped 4 bases and J dropped 6; count of bases not matched to a gene: 12. The CDR3 is 15 residues long. CDR1 is DFQATT and CDR2 is SNEGSKA in the germline V gene (reference sequence). The sample belongs to a study of blood T cell repertoires in COVID-19. The table came from immunoSEQ multiplex PCR; TCRdb's copy has only in-frame clones and leaves some out. The data show about 370,000 clones, roughly nine tenths seen once. This TCR was sampled from a man between 18 and 29 years old who had recovered from COVID-19. What was sequenced was PBMCs or T cells enriched from blood (not recorded which). This chain uses TRBV20-1 with TRBJ2-7, with TRBD1 identical over 10 bases. This CDR3 is CSATDDPGQGSEQYF. The CDR3 nucleotides read TGCAGTGCTACTGACGATCCGGGACAGGGGAGCGAGCAGTACTTC.